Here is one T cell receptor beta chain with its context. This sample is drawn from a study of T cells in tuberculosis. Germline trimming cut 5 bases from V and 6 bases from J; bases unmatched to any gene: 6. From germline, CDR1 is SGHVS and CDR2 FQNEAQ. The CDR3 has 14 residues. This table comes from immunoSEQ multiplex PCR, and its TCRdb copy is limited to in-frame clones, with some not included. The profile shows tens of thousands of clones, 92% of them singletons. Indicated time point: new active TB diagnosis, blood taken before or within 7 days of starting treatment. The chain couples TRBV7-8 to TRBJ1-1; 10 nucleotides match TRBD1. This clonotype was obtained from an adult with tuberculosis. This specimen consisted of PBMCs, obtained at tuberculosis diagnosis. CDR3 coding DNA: TGTGCCAGCAGCCCGGGACAGGGGCGCGCTGAAGCTTTCTTT. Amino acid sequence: CASSPGQGRAEAFF.